Below are 30 T cell receptor beta chains sequenced from a single sample in a study of blood T cell repertoires in COVID-19. Sequencing used immunoSEQ multiplex PCR; TCRdb keeps in-frame clones, though not all of them. The sample shows approximately 330,000 clones, 80% to 90% of them seen only once. The sample taken for sequencing was peripheral blood. These receptors were taken from a man in his thirties or forties with COVID-19, enrolled during active disease.

The chain uses TRBV30 and TRBJ1-3, with 11 bases matching TRBD1. V shed 7 bases, J shed 7 bases, and the junction held 15 bases outside the gene matches. The CDR3 totals 16 residues. Per germline, CDR1 GTSNPN and CDR2 SVGIG (reference sequence). The DNA for the CDR3 is TGTGCCTCGAGCGAGATACCGGGACAGGGGGGGAACACCATATATTTT. As protein: CASSEIPGQGGNTIYF.

The genes are TRBV19 and TRBJ2-1; TRBD2 matches 14 bases. This CDR3 spans 16 amino acids. Germline values: CDR1 LNHDA, CDR2 SQIVND (reference sequence). Losses at the gene ends were 7 bases for V and 7 bases for J; bases not matched to a gene: 9. The CDR3 region has the DNA TGTGCCAGTAATAAACTCGGGACTAGCGGGGGTAATGAGCAGTTCTTC. Translating it yields CASNKLGTSGGNEQFF.

The genes are TRBV29-1 and TRBJ2-2, with 8 nucleotides matching TRBD2. Germline trimming cut 5 bases from V and 5 bases from J; bases unmatched to any gene: 1. Germline V gene lookup returns CDR1 SQVTM and CDR2 ANQGSEA. The CDR3 is 12 residues long. CDR3 loop: CSVKRGTGELFF. CDR3 bases: TGCAGCGTTAAGCGGGGGACCGGGGAGCTGTTTTTT.

The V gene is TRBV7-2, the J gene TRBJ2-2; the match to TRBD2 covers 16 bases. The germline V gene encodes CDR1 SGHTA and CDR2 FQGNSA. The CDR3 is made up of 16 amino acids. V gave up 7 bases and J gave up 9 bases; unmatched junction bases: 8. The CDR3 DNA reads TGTGCCAGCAACTCCGGGACTAGCGGGGGGGGTCGGGAGCTGTTTTTT. This sequence encodes CASNSGTSGGGRELFF.

The CDR3 spells CASTPLAGGETQYF. For the CDR3, the DNA is TGCGCCAGCACCCCTCTAGCGGGAGGGGAGACCCAGTACTTC. The genes are TRBV5-1 and TRBJ2-5, with 12 nucleotides matching TRBD2. The CDR3 is 14 residues long. Germline assignment: CDR1 SGHRS and CDR2 YFSETQ. With 6 bases clipped from V and 5 bases from J, the junction kept 5 bases outside the gene matches.

The table lists this clone with a count of one. The sample holds other DNA sequences that translate to the same CDR3. J is TRBJ2-7 and V is TRBV18; TRBD1 aligns across 7 bases. This CDR3 region has 13 residues. CDR1 and CDR2 (germline): KGHSH, LQKENI. V trimming: 2 bases; J trimming: 2 bases; junction bases outside the gene matches: 0. The CDR3 DNA is TGTGCCAGCTCACCAGACAGGGCCTACGAGCAGTACTTC. Its translation: CASSPDRAYEQYF.

J is TRBJ2-1 and V is TRBV6-5, with a tentative D call TRBD1 (7 bases). This CDR3 region has 14 residues. The V gene's germline CDR1 is MNHEY and CDR2 SVGAGI. Trimming took off 7 bases at V and 8 bases at J, with 18 bases between the two ends. The CDR3 spells CASKEGAGLDEQFF. For the CDR3, the DNA is TGTGCCAGCAAGGAGGGGGCAGGATTAGATGAGCAGTTCTTC.

V usage is TRBV24-1 and J usage is TRBJ2-7; the match to TRBD1 covers 10 bases. CDR1 KGHDR and CDR2 SFDVKD come from the germline V gene. V lost 4 bases, J lost 7 bases, and 3 bases stayed unmatched. This CDR3 has 13 amino acids. CDR3 sequence: CATSELDRGEQYF. In nucleotides, the CDR3 is TGTGCCACCAGTGAACTGGACAGGGGGGAGCAGTACTTC.

The chain couples TRBV11-2 to TRBJ2-3, with 9 bases lining up with TRBD1. This CDR3 spans 17 amino acids. V gave up 4 bases and J gave up 2 bases; unmatched junction bases: 10. In germline, CDR1 is SGHAT, CDR2 FQNNGV. The CDR3 DNA is TGTGCCAGCAGCTCCTACGAGACAGGGGGGGACACAGATACGCAGTATTTT. Translated, it gives CASSSYETGGDTDTQYF.

CDR3: CARGTSGRDTQYF. As DNA, the CDR3 is TGTGCCCGCGGGACTAGCGGGAGGGATACGCAGTATTTT. The chain employs TRBV30 and TRBJ2-3; 15 nucleotides match TRBD2. The CDR3 consists of 13 residues. CDR1 GTSNPN and CDR2 SVGIG come from the germline V gene (reference sequence). The J segment lost 6 bases and the V segment lost 8 bases, leaving 3 bases of the junction unmatched.

The chain has TRBV6-2 or TRBV6-3 and TRBJ2-5, with D possibly being TRBD1 (7 bases). Trimming removed 5 bases from V and 5 bases from J, with 18 bases in between. Germline CDR1 and CDR2: MNHEY and SVGEGT. This CDR3 comprises 15 residues. The DNA of the CDR3 is TGTGCCAGCAGTCTCACAGGGGCTGGGAGGGAGACCCAGTACTTC. Protein: CASSLTGAGRETQYF.

The chain links TRBV27 to TRBJ1-1; tentatively, D is TRBD1 (5 bases). V was trimmed by 3 bases and J by 5 bases, leaving 10 bases between them. CDR3 size: 13 residues. Germline V gene data show CDR1 as MNHEY and CDR2 as SMNVEV (reference sequence). The CDR3 loop is CASSFRVGTEAFF. As DNA, the CDR3 is TGTGCCAGCAGTTTCAGGGTTGGGACTGAAGCTTTCTTT.

This clone was seen only once. V usage is TRBV6-2 or TRBV6-3 and J usage is TRBJ2-7; 8 bases match TRBD1. CDR1 is MNHEY and CDR2 is SVGEGT in the germline V gene. This CDR3 contains 16 residues. The trim removed 2 bases at V and 3 bases at J, leaving 9 bases unmatched. The CDR3 region is CASSYTRTGTGYEQYF. Here the CDR3 DNA reads TGTGCCAGCAGTTACACAAGGACAGGGACAGGCTACGAGCAGTACTTC.

The J gene is TRBJ1-3, the V gene TRBV4-3, with D unresolved. Germline V CDR1 and CDR2: LGHNA, YSLEER. The CDR3 sequence is 14 residues long. Deletions cut 0 bases from V and 2 bases from J, with 5 bases between. Here the CDR3 DNA reads TGCGCCAGCAGCCAAGAAAGCGCTGGAAACACCATATATTTT. Translating gives CASSQESAGNTIYF.

V is TRBV30 and J is TRBJ2-7; 9 bases align to TRBD1. The CDR3 is 15 amino acids. Trimming removed 2 bases from V and 3 bases from J; junction bases left unmatched: 8. Germline CDR1 and CDR2: GTSNPN and SVGIG (reference sequence). In DNA form, the CDR3 reads TGTGCCTGGAGTTTTTACGGGACAGGGCACTACGAGCAGTACTTC. As protein: CAWSFYGTGHYEQYF. The variable domain in full, completed from reference TRBV30 and TRBJ2-7, reads SQTIHQWPATLVQPVGSPLSLECTVEGTSNPNLYWYRQAAGRGLQLLFYSVGIGQISSEVPQNLSASRPQDRQFILSSKKLLLSDSGFYLCAWSFYGTGHYEQYFGPGTRLTVT.

The CDR3 DNA follows: TGTGCCAGCAGTTACAGGGACAGACAGGGCCACGAGCAGTACTTC. It codes for CASSYRDRQGHEQYF. The chain recombines TRBV6-2 or TRBV6-3 with TRBJ2-7; TRBD1 matches at 7 bases. The CDR3 is 15 amino acids. Germline V lookup: CDR1 MNHEY, CDR2 SVGEGT. V trimming: 2 bases; J trimming: 5 bases; junction bases outside the gene matches: 9.

The chain joins TRBV28 to TRBJ1-1; perhaps TRBD1 as D (6 bases). The CDR3 loop spans 14 amino acids. The germline CDR1 and CDR2 sequences are MDHEN and SYDVKM. Trimming stripped 7 bases from V and 4 bases from J, with 16 bases between. In DNA form, the CDR3 reads TGTGCCAGCACCGGAACAGGGCCTCGCACTGAAGCTTTCTTT. This sequence encodes CASTGTGPRTEAFF.

The V gene is TRBV28, the J gene TRBJ2-1, with D maybe TRBD2 (5 bases). This CDR3 is 13 amino acids long. Trimming cost V 6 bases and J 8 bases, with 14 bases left between them. CDR1 is MDHEN and CDR2 is SYDVKM in the germline V gene. The CDR3 nucleotides are TGTGCCAGCAGCCATCCGCCCGGGGATGAGCAGTTCTTC. Its translation: CASSHPPGDEQFF.

The DNA for the CDR3 is TGTGCCAGCAGCCTAAGGGGTTCGGGACAGGGCCCCACAGATACGCAGTATTTT. Encoded protein: CASSLRGSGQGPTDTQYF. V usage is TRBV7-3 and J usage is TRBJ2-3, with 9 nucleotides matching TRBD1. The CDR3 runs 18 residues. J gave up 2 bases and V 5 bases, and 14 bases lay outside the gene matches. Germline V gives CDR1 SGHTA, CDR2 FQGTGA.

This sequence joins TRBV2 and TRBJ2-5; D unresolved. Trimming cost V 3 bases and J 6 bases, with 11 bases left between them. From germline, CDR1 is SNHLY and CDR2 FYNNEI. The CDR3 runs 13 residues. The CDR3 DNA sequence: TGTGCCAGCAGTGATTCTCTCGTTCAGACCCAGTACTTC. It translates to CASSDSLVQTQYF.

This clone was recorded once. V gene TRBV24-1 combines with J gene TRBJ2-1; 8 nucleotides line up with TRBD2. CDR1 is KGHDR and CDR2 is SFDVKD in the germline V gene. The CDR3 has 16 residues. Trimming cost V 4 bases and J 0 bases; bases outside gene matches: 4. Written as DNA, the CDR3 is TGTGCCACCAGTGACCCTCTAGCGGGCTCCTACAATGAGCAGTTCTTC. Translating gives CATSDPLAGSYNEQFF.

This clone appeared a single time. The gene calls are TRBV6-5 and TRBJ1-2, with no clear D. V lost 0 bases and J 4 bases, leaving 9 bases between the germline ends. Germline V lookup: CDR1 MNHEY, CDR2 SVGAGI. CDR3 length equals 14 residues. CDR3 loop: CASSYSAVSYGYTF. The CDR3 nucleotides are TGTGCCAGCAGTTACTCGGCAGTCTCCTATGGCTACACCTTC.

The rearrangement links TRBV11-3 to TRBJ1-1, with D unresolved. Germline V lookup: CDR1 SGHNT, CDR2 YENEEA. The CDR3 is made up of 13 amino acids. V lost 5 bases, J lost 0 bases, and 7 bases lay in between. CDR3 region: CASSPGMNTEAFF. CDR3 DNA sequence: TGTGCCAGCAGCCCTGGCATGAACACTGAAGCTTTCTTT.

CDR3 sequence (DNA): TGTGCCAGCAGCGAAGGGACAGGGGGCTCACCCCTCCACTTT. It translates to CASSEGTGGSPLHF. The chain carries TRBV7-9 and TRBJ1-6; 12 bases are a match to TRBD1. CDR1 SEHNR and CDR2 FQNEAQ come from the germline V gene (reference sequence). V shed 5 bases, J shed 10 bases, and the junction held 3 bases outside the gene matches. The CDR3 runs to 14 residues.

The chain employs TRBV28 and TRBJ2-7, with D hard to call. V was cut by 2 bases and J by 4 bases, with 12 bases left in between. CDR3 size: 14 residues. CDR1 is MDHEN and CDR2 is SYDVKM in the germline V gene. Here the CDR3 reads CASSLGLIGYEQYF. The CDR3 DNA follows: TGTGCCAGCAGTTTAGGGTTAATCGGGTACGAGCAGTACTTC.

J is TRBJ2-1 and V is TRBV25-1; 10 bases are shared with TRBD2. This CDR3 contains 15 residues. With V trimmed by 5 bases and J by 7 bases, 8 bases remained unmatched. CDR1 is MGHDK, CDR2 SYGVNS, per germline. CDR3 residues: CASSTRTSGGNEQFF. CDR3 DNA sequence: TGTGCCAGCAGTACTAGGACTAGCGGAGGGAATGAGCAGTTCTTC. Looking up the rest from reference TRBV25-1 and TRBJ2-1 gives the full variable domain: EADIYQTPRYLVIGTGKKITLECSQTMGHDKMYWYQQDPGMELHLIHYSYGVNSTEKGDLSSESTVSRIRTEHFPLTLESARPSHTSQYLCASSTRTSGGNEQFFGPGTRLTVL.

The gene calls are TRBV14 and TRBJ2-7, with 7 positions matching TRBD1. Germline lookup yields CDR1 SGHDN and CDR2 FVKESK. V shed 4 bases and J 6 bases; nucleotides not matched to a gene: 15. CDR3 length: 16 amino acids. CDR3 sequence: CASSPLQWPGQIEQYF. CDR3 DNA: TGTGCCAGCAGCCCCCTCCAGTGGCCGGGACAGATCGAGCAGTACTTC.

The chain has TRBV19 and TRBJ2-3, with 9 bases fitting TRBD1. The CDR3 has 15 amino acids. CDR1 is LNHDA, CDR2 SQIVND, per germline (reference sequence). Trimming cost V 5 bases and J 5 bases; bases outside gene matches: 8. The CDR3: CASSWDRVGGDTQYF. Here the CDR3 DNA reads TGTGCCAGTAGTTGGGACAGGGTCGGAGGAGATACGCAGTATTTT.

CDR3 residues: CASSVAPDHTEAFF. CDR3 coding DNA: TGTGCCAGCAGCGTAGCGCCAGATCACACTGAAGCTTTCTTT. The rearrangement joins TRBV9 to TRBJ1-1; no clear D gene. The germline V gene has CDR1 SGDLS and CDR2 YYNGEE. This CDR3 is built from 14 residues. The germline V and J ends were trimmed by 0 bases and 3 bases, with 9 bases remaining between them. Looking up the rest from reference TRBV9 and TRBJ1-1 gives the full variable domain: DSGVTQTPKHLITATGQRVTLRCSPRSGDLSVYWYQQSLDQGLQFLIQYYNGEERAKGNILERFSAQQFPDLHSELNLSSLELGDSALYFCASSVAPDHTEAFFGQGTRLTVV.

J is TRBJ2-5 and V is TRBV27, with unresolved D. The germline V and J ends were trimmed by 6 bases and 1 base, with 9 bases remaining between them. From germline, CDR1 is MNHEY and CDR2 SMNVEV (reference sequence). This CDR3 contains 13 residues. The CDR3 bases are TGTGCCAGCAGGGTAACCGGCCAAGAGACCCAGTACTTC. Translation: CASRVTGQETQYF.